The 16 T cell receptor beta chains given below trace back to one sample, sequenced in a study of vaccination effects on CD4 cells after COVID-19 (dated by TCRdb to between 2021 and 2022). Their cognate antigens are unknown. After about 9 days of culture, CD4+ T cells were isolated with the EasySep CD4+ T cell isolation kit. Participants received two doses of either the BNT162b2 or the mRNA-1273 mRNA SARS-CoV-2 vaccine. The library relied on the immunoSEQ multiplex PCR assay. Imported from immuneACCESS, the table was reduced by TCRdb to in-frame sequences with V and J called. These copies leave out some clones; in studies compared against another copy, an unresolved V gene accounts for under half, and the cause of the remainder is not known. The sample table holds about 40,000 clones, of which approximately 70% were seen once. The top ten clonotypes cover approximately 8% of the sample. This material consisted of CD4+ T cells from PBMCs cultured without peptide, taken after COVID-19 vaccination. The origin of the receptors is a human donor who received a COVID-19 vaccine.

This sequence joins TRBV10-3 and TRBJ2-5, with 9 bases identical to TRBD1. Germline V gene lookup returns CDR1 ENHRY and CDR2 SYGVKD. V lost 4 bases and J lost 1; bases outside the gene matches: 7. This CDR3 is built from 16 residues. The CDR3 spells CAISGSRDRAQETQYF. The DNA of the CDR3 is TGTGCCATCAGTGGAAGTCGGGACAGGGCCCAAGAGACCCAGTACTTC.

The rearrangement links TRBV30 to TRBJ1-6; no clear D gene. The V gene's germline CDR1 is GTSNPN and CDR2 SVGIG (reference sequence). With 2 bases removed from V and 10 bases from J, the gap between germline ends came to 15 bases. The CDR3 is 14 amino acids. CDR3 sequence: CAWSPRVLISPLHF. The CDR3 DNA is TGTGCCTGGAGTCCCCGTGTATTAATATCACCCCTCCACTTT. Full variable domain (missing parts from reference TRBV30 and TRBJ1-6): SQTIHQWPATLVQPVGSPLSLECTVEGTSNPNLYWYRQAAGRGLQLLFYSVGIGQISSEVPQNLSASRPQDRQFILSSKKLLLSDSGFYLCAWSPRVLISPLHFGNGTRLTVT.

The chain recombines TRBV7-6 with TRBJ1-2; D perhaps matches TRBD1 (5 bases). Between the trimmed V and J ends, which lost 1 base and 8 bases, there was a span of 17 bases. The CDR3 sequence is 15 residues long. CDR1 and CDR2 from the germline V gene are SGHVS and FNYEAQ. Here the CDR3 reads CASSLGWGDNRGYTF. The DNA of the CDR3 is TGTGCCAGCAGCTTAGGATGGGGCGACAATCGCGGCTACACCTTC.

The chain carries TRBV7-8 and TRBJ2-4; D unclear. The V gene's germline CDR1 is SGHVS and CDR2 FQNEAQ. V lost 1 base, J lost 4 bases, and 20 bases lay in between. The CDR3 extends over 18 amino acids. The CDR3 DNA sequence: TGTGCCAGCAGCTTAGAGGTCCAGACGTCGAAGATAAAAAACATTCAGTACTTC. Translating gives CASSLEVQTSKIKNIQYF.

The chain carries TRBV12-3 or TRBV12-4 and TRBJ1-2, with 10 bases that match TRBD1. The CDR3 extends over 13 amino acids. The V gene end was trimmed by 6 bases and the J gene end by 5 bases; junction bases not matched to a gene: 3. CDR3 nucleotide sequence: TGTGCCAGCAGCCGGGGACAGGGGTATGGCTACACCTTC. Translated: CASSRGQGYGYTF.

This clone showed up just once. The gene calls are TRBV5-4 and TRBJ2-3; no reliable D call. Germline CDR1 SGHNT, CDR2 YYREEE (reference sequence). The CDR3 has 13 residues. V lost 4 bases to trimming and J lost 0 bases, with 6 bases between them. The CDR3 DNA follows: TGTGCCAGCAGCCTTCCTAGCACAGATACGCAGTATTTT. It encodes CASSLPSTDTQYF.

The rearrangement links TRBV27 to TRBJ1-2; 9 bases map to TRBD1. The CDR3 spans 14 residues. Trimming removed 6 bases from V and 7 bases from J; junction bases left unmatched: 9. Germline V gives CDR1 MNHEY, CDR2 SMNVEV (reference sequence). DNA for the CDR3: TGTGCCAGCAGGGAAAACAGGGGGCATGCTGGCTACACCTTC. Encoded protein: CASRENRGHAGYTF.

The J gene is TRBJ1-1, the V gene TRBV29-1, with D unresolved. This CDR3 spans 12 amino acids. The V gene lost 4 bases and the J gene lost 4 bases, with 10 bases spanning the gap. Germline-derived CDR1 and CDR2 are SQVTM and ANQGSEA. As DNA, the CDR3 is TGCAGCGTTGTAGTCGTGGCCACTGAAGCTTTCTTT. It is translated as CSVVVVATEAFF.

The chain couples TRBV5-5 to TRBJ2-7, with D perhaps matching TRBD2 (6 bases). The CDR3 sequence is 16 residues long. The germline gives CDR1 SGHKS, CDR2 YYEKEE (reference sequence). V lost 4 bases to trimming and J lost 0 bases, with 17 bases between them. The CDR3 coding sequence is TGTGCCAGCAGCAGGGATAGCGGAACCCTCTCCTACGAGCAGTACTTC. It translates to CASSRDSGTLSYEQYF.

This rearrangement joins TRBV4-1 to TRBJ1-3; D uncertain. Looked up from germline, CDR1 is MGHRA and CDR2 is YSYEKL. This CDR3 has 12 residues. Trimming took 5 bases from V and 2 from J, leaving 4 bases between them. CDR3 nucleotide sequence: TGCGCCAGCAGCTCCACTGGAAACACCATATATTTT. It specifies CASSSTGNTIYF.

This chain joins TRBV30 and TRBJ2-7; D might be TRBD2 (7 bases). V dropped 3 bases and J dropped 3 bases, with 15 bases sitting between them. Germline V gives CDR1 GTSNPN, CDR2 SVGIG (reference sequence). This CDR3 has 14 residues. DNA of the CDR3: TGTGCCTGGAGAAGGGGGGGCTCCGTCTACGAGCAGTACTTC. Residues: CAWRRGGSVYEQYF.

The chain carries TRBV7-9 and TRBJ2-7; D is possibly TRBD1 or TRBD2 (6 bases each). The CDR3 is 13 residues long. V gave up 0 bases and J gave up 5 bases, with 8 bases separating them. Germline V gene data show CDR1 as SEHNR and CDR2 as FQNEAQ (reference sequence). CDR3: CASSLAGGDEQYF. CDR3 DNA: TGTGCCAGCAGCTTAGCCGGGGGCGACGAGCAGTACTTC. Together with reference TRBV7-9 and TRBJ2-7, the CDR3 gives the full variable domain: DTGVSQNPRHKITKRGQNVTFRCDPISEHNRLYWYRQTLGQGPEFLTYFQNEAQLEKSRLLSDRFSAERPKGSFSTLEIQRTEQGDSAMYLCASSLAGGDEQYFGPGTRLTVT.

This clone has a single count. J is TRBJ1-1 and V is TRBV19; D uncertain. The CDR3 consists of 13 residues. Germline CDR1 and CDR2: LNHDA and SQIVND (reference sequence). V dropped 3 bases and J dropped 2 bases, with 7 bases sitting between them. The CDR3 reads CASSIKVNTEAFF. Written as DNA, the CDR3 is TGTGCCAGTAGTATCAAGGTAAACACTGAAGCTTTCTTT.

This clone was seen a few times. This sequence joins TRBV5-1 and TRBJ2-7; D is unresolved. Germline V gives CDR1 SGHRS, CDR2 YFSETQ. The V end was cut by 4 bases, the J end by 5 bases, with 13 bases between. CDR3 length: 13 residues. DNA of the CDR3: TGCGCCAGCAGCCCGGGTCCCTCGAACGAGCAGTACTTC. The encoded protein is CASSPGPSNEQYF.

By frequency in the sample, this clone is medium-sized. The genes are TRBV6-5 and TRBJ1-5; unclear D gene. V gave up 6 bases and J gave up 6 bases, with 12 bases separating them. CDR3 length: 13 amino acids. The germline V gene has CDR1 MNHEY and CDR2 SVGAGI. The chain's CDR3 is CASSRTRSQPQHF. In DNA form, the CDR3 reads TGTGCCAGCAGCAGGACTCGATCTCAGCCCCAGCATTTT.

This rearrangement joins TRBV15 to TRBJ1-1; D gene unclear. This CDR3 region has 18 residues. Trimming stripped 0 bases from V and 5 bases from J, with 22 bases between. Germline-derived CDR1 and CDR2 are LNHNV and YYDKDF (reference sequence). DNA of the CDR3: TGTGCCACCAGCAGAGATGGATCCTACGCGCGGGTAGTGACTGAAGCTTTCTTT. As protein: CATSRDGSYARVVTEAFF.